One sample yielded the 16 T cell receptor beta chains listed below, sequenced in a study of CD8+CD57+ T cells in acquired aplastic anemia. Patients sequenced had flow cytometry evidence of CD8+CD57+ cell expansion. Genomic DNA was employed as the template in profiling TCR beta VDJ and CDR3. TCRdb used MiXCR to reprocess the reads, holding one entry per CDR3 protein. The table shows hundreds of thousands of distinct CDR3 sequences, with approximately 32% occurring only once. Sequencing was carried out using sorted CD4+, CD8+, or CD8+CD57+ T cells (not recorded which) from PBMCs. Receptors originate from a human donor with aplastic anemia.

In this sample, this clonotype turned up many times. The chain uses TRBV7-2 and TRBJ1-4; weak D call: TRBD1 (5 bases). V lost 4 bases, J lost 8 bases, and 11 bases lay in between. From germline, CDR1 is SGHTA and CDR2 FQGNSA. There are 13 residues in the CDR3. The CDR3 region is CASSSPGVEKLFF. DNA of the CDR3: TGTGCCAGCAGCTCACCGGGGGTGGAAAAACTGTTTTTT.

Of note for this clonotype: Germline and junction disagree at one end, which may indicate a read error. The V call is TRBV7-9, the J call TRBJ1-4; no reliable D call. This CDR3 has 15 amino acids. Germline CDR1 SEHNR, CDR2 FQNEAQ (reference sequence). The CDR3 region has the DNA TGTGCCAGCGGCTTAGTGGGAACAACTAATGAAAAACTGTTTTTT. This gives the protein CASGLVGTTNEKLFF.

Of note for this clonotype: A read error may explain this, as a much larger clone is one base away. The CDR3 region is CASSSTNTGELFF. CDR3 DNA sequence: TGTGCCAGTAGTAGCACGAACACCGGGGAGCTGTTTTTT. V and J are TRBV19 and TRBJ2-2; D remains ambiguous. Germline loops: CDR1 LNHDA, CDR2 SQIVND (reference sequence). Deletions cut 4 bases from V and 0 bases from J, with 3 bases between. The CDR3 is 13 residues long.

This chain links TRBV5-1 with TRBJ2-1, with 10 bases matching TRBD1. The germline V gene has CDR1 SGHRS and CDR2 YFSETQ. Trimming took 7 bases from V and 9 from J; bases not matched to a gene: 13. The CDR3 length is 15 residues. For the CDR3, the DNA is TGCGCCAGCCGACAGGGGACAGGGGTCTTCGGTGAGCAGTTCTTC. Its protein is CASRQGTGVFGEQFF.

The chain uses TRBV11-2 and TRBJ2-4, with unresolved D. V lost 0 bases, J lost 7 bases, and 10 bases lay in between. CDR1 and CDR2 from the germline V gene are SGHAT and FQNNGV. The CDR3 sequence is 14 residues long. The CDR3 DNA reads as TGTGCCAGCAGCTTAGATAGAACCCTTAACATTCAGTACTTC. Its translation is CASSLDRTLNIQYF.

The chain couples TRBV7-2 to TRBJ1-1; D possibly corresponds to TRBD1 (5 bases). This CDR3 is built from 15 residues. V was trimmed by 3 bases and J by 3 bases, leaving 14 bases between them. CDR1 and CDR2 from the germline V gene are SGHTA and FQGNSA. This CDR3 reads CASSFMRDWDTEAFF. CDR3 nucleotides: TGTGCCAGCAGCTTCATGCGGGACTGGGACACTGAAGCTTTCTTT.

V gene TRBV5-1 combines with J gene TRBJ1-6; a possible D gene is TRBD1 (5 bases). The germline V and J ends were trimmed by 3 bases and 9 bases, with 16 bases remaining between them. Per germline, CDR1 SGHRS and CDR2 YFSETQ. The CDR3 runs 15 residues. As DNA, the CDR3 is TGCGCCAGCAGCTCCTACGTTAGCGGGGGTTCACCCCTCCACTTT. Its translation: CASSSYVSGGSPLHF.

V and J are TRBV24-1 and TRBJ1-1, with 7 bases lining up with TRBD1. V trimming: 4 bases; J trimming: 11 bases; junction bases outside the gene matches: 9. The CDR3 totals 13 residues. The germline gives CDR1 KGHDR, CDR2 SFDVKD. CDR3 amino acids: CATSDRQGNSAFF. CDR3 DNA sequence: TGTGCCACCAGTGACCGACAGGGTAACTCGGCTTTCTTT.

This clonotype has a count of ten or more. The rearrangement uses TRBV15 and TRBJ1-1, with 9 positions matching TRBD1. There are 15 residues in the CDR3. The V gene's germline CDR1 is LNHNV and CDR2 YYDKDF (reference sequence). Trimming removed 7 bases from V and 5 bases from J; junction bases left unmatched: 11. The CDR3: CATTHMDRGVTEAFF. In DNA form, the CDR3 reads TGTGCCACCACCCACATGGACAGGGGAGTTACTGAAGCTTTCTTT.

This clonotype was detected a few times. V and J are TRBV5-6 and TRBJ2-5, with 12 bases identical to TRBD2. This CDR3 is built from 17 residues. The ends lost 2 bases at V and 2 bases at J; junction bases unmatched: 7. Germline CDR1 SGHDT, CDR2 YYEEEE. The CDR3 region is CASSLGPSGRGQETQYF. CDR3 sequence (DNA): TGTGCCAGCAGCTTAGGCCCTAGCGGGAGGGGACAAGAGACCCAGTACTTC.

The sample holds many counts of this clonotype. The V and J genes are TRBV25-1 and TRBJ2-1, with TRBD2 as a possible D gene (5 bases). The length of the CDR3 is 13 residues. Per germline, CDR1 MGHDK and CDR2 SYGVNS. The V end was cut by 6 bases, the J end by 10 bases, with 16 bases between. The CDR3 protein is CASSSFPGSEQFF. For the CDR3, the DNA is TGTGCCAGCAGCTCCTTCCCTGGGAGCGAGCAGTTCTTC.

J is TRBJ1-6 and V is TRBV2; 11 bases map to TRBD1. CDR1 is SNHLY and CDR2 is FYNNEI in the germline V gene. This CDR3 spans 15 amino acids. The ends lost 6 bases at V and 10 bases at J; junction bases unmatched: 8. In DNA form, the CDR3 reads TGTGCCAGCAGGATCGGACAGGGGGCTGGATCACCCCTCCACTTT. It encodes CASRIGQGAGSPLHF.

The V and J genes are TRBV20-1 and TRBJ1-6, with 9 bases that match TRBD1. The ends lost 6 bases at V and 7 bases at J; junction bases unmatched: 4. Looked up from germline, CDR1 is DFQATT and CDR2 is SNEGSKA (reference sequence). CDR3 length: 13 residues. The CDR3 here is CSAAGQGNSPLHF. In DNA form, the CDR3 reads TGCAGTGCAGCTGGACAGGGGAATTCACCCCTCCACTTT.

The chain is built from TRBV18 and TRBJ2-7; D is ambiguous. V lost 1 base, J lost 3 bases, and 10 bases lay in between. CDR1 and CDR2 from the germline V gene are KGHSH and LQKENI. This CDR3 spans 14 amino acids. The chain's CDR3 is CASSPLEPGYEQYF. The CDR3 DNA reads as TGTGCCAGCTCACCACTTGAGCCAGGCTACGAGCAGTACTTC.

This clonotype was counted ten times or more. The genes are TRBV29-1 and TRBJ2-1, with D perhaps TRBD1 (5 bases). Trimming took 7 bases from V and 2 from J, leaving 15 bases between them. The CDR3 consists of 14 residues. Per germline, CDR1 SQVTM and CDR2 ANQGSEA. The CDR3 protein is CSGALTGAYNEQFF. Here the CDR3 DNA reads TGCAGCGGGGCTCTAACAGGAGCCTACAATGAGCAGTTCTTC.

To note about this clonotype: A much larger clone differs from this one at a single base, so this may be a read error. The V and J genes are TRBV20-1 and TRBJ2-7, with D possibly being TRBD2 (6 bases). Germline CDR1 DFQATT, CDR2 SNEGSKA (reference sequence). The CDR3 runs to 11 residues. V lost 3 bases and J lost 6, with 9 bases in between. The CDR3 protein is CSASGGAEQYF. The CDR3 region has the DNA TGCAGTGCTAGCGGGGGAGCCGAGCAGTACTTC.